This TCR beta chain was sequenced during a study of naive and memory T cell subsets. An equimolar mix of two oligonucleotides served as the beta constant-region primer for TRBC1 and TRBC2. TCRdb processed the UMI-ligation and nested PCR reads anew with MiXCR; each CDR3 protein has one entry. Among under 100,000 distinct CDR3 sequences listed, 7% to 7.5% were seen once. This clonotype occurred many times. Cells stained for CD3, CD4, CD8, CD45RA and CD27 were sorted into four subsets. This CDR3 region has 16 residues. CDR1 is DFQATT and CDR2 is SNEGSKA in the germline V gene (reference sequence). The V segment lost 0 bases and the J segment 3 bases; nucleotides outside the gene matches: 8.

This TCR derives from a human donor in good health. The chain recombines TRBV20-1 with TRBJ1-5, with 7 positions matching TRBD1. The sample comprised central memory CD4+ T cells from blood. DNA for the CDR3: TGCAGTGCTAGAGATTGGGGACAGTCTTCCAATCAGCCCCAGCATTTT. It is translated as CSARDWGQSSNQPQHF.